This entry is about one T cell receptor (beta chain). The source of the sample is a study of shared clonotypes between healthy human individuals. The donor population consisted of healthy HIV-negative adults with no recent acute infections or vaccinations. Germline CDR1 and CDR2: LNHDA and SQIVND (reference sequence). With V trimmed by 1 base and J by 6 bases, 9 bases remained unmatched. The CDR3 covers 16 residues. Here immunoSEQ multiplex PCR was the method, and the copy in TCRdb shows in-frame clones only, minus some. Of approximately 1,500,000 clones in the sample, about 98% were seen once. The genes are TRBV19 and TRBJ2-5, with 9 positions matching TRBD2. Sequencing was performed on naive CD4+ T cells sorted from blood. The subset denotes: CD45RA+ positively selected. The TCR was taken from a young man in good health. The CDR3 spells CASSIVPWTSVKTQYF. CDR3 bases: TGTGCCAGTAGTATAGTCCCGTGGACTAGCGTGAAGACCCAGTACTTC.